The 28 T cell receptor beta chains presented below share a single source sample, sequenced in a study of breast tumors, draining lymph nodes, adjacent tissues. MiXCR was run by TCRdb on the multiplex PCR reads, yielding one entry per CDR3 protein. The sample lists approximately 250,000 distinct CDR3 sequences, 30% to 35% occurring once. Samples came from axillary lymph nodes draining the breast cancer. The sequenced sample consisted of axillary lymph node tissue. The receptor source for this set is a female donor with breast cancer. Some clones in this sample may be carry-over from other donors' samples.

The gene calls are TRBV6-6 and TRBJ1-2; D perhaps matches TRBD1 (5 bases). CDR1 and CDR2 from the germline V gene are MNHNY and SVGAGI (reference sequence). This CDR3 contains 13 residues. V lost 5 bases, J lost 6 bases, and 13 bases lay in between. CDR3 in DNA: TGTGCCAGCAGTAAAACGACAGAGAATGGCTACACCTTC. Translating it yields CASSKTTENGYTF.

The V gene is TRBV5-8, the J gene TRBJ2-1; 14 bases map to TRBD2. Germline V gene data show CDR1 as SGHTS and CDR2 as YDEGEE. This CDR3 region has 15 residues. V lost 2 bases, J lost 12 bases, and 7 bases stayed unmatched. DNA for the CDR3: TGTGCCAGCAGCTTAGGGACTAGCGGGAGTGATGGGCAGTTCTTC. Translated: CASSLGTSGSDGQFF.

This clonotype has more than one count but fewer than ten. The chain has TRBV18 and TRBJ1-5; TRBD1 might be the D (6 bases). The V and J ends lost 2 bases and 6 bases respectively, with 17 bases between them. CDR3 length: 16 amino acids. Germline CDR1 is KGHSH and CDR2 is LQKENI. The CDR3 DNA reads TGTGCCAGCTCACCAAGTAATCAGGGGATTAGTCAGCCCCAGCATTTT. Amino acid sequence: CASSPSNQGISQPQHF.

This chain links TRBV19 with TRBJ2-2; 13 nucleotides align to TRBD2. The ends lost 5 bases at V and 4 bases at J; junction bases unmatched: 16. The CDR3 is 20 amino acids. CDR1 is LNHDA and CDR2 is SQIVND in the germline V gene (reference sequence). CDR3 amino acids: CASSGGLAGQGSRGTGELFF. The CDR3 DNA sequence: TGTGCCAGTAGTGGGGGACTAGCGGGACAGGGGTCGCGGGGCACCGGGGAGCTGTTTTTT.

This clonotype came up many times. The V call is TRBV5-4, the J call TRBJ1-2; no firm D call. V gave up 4 bases and J gave up 0 bases, with 13 bases separating them. The germline V gene encodes CDR1 SGHNT and CDR2 YYREEE (reference sequence). The CDR3 length is 15 residues. This chain's CDR3 is CASSQYIEANYGYTF. The CDR3 bases are TGTGCCAGCAGCCAATACATAGAGGCTAACTATGGCTACACCTTC.

This clonotype was seen a handful of times. The genes are TRBV11-3 and TRBJ1-5; 10 bases are a match to TRBD1. Germline V gene sequence: CDR1 SGHNT, CDR2 YENEEA. After removal of 4 bases from V and 9 bases from J, the junction contained 6 bases not matched to a gene. The CDR3 runs 14 residues. The CDR3 loop reads CASSSTGGSRPQHF. DNA for the CDR3: TGTGCCAGCAGCTCGACAGGGGGCTCTCGGCCCCAGCATTTT.

The chain links TRBV2 to TRBJ1-2; D unresolved. This CDR3 comprises 23 residues. Trimming stripped 6 bases from V and 0 bases from J, with 38 bases between. From germline, CDR1 is SNHLY and CDR2 FYNNEI. The CDR3 nucleotides read TGTGCCAGCAGCCACAGTGTCCCTTTTAGAGTGGCTATATTCTTATGTGCTAACTATGGCTACACCTTC. Translated, it gives CASSHSVPFRVAIFLCANYGYTF.

Many counts were recorded for this clonotype. The chain uses TRBV7-3 and TRBJ2-1, with D hard to call. The CDR3 consists of 15 residues. Germline CDR1 and CDR2: SGHTA and FQGTGA. Trimming cost V 5 bases and J 0 bases, with 11 bases left between them. CDR3 nucleotides: TGTGCCAGCAGCCAGACTGCTAGCTCCTACAATGAGCAGTTCTTC. Its protein product is CASSQTASSYNEQFF.

This clonotype showed up many times. J is TRBJ1-4 and V is TRBV6-5; D call uncertain. Trimming took 3 bases from V and 10 from J, leaving 6 bases between them. The length of the CDR3 is 11 residues. Germline lookup yields CDR1 MNHEY and CDR2 SVGAGI. This CDR3 reads CASSYKGKLFF. CDR3 bases: TGTGCCAGCAGTTATAAGGGAAAACTGTTTTTT.

The chain couples TRBV28 to TRBJ2-1; D is perhaps TRBD2 (5 bases). This CDR3 contains 15 residues. Germline V gives CDR1 MDHEN, CDR2 SYDVKM. Trimming took off 4 bases at V and 7 bases at J, with 17 bases between the two ends. This CDR3 reads CASSWSSKMRNEQFF. The DNA of the CDR3 is TGTGCCAGCAGTTGGTCTAGCAAAATGCGTAATGAGCAGTTCTTC. Variable domain in full (rest from reference TRBV28 and TRBJ2-1): DVKVTQSSRYLVKRTGEKVFLECVQDMDHENMFWYRQDPGLGLRLIYFSYDVKMKEKGDIPEGYSVSREKKERFSLILESASTNQTSMYLCASSWSSKMRNEQFFGPGTRLTVL.

There are a few counts of this clonotype. The rearrangement links TRBV18 to TRBJ1-3, with a possible D match to TRBD1 (5 bases). Germline CDR1 KGHSH, CDR2 LQKENI. The V end was cut by 3 bases, the J end by 0 bases, with 6 bases between. The CDR3 has 14 amino acids. The DNA for the CDR3 is TGTGCCAGCTCACCGACAGACTCTGGAAACACCATATATTTT. Protein sequence: CASSPTDSGNTIYF.

This clonotype was picked up a small number of times. V is TRBV6-2 or TRBV6-3 and J is TRBJ2-1; D remains ambiguous. V lost 9 bases, J lost 3 bases, and 9 bases lay in between. There are 12 residues in the CDR3. The germline gives CDR1 MNHEY, CDR2 SVGEGT. CDR3: CASNLGYNEQFF. The CDR3 DNA sequence: TGTGCCAGTAATCTCGGCTACAATGAGCAGTTCTTC.

This clonotype came up many times. CDR3 bases: TGTGCCAGCAGCCCCTCTCGACTAGCGGACCATCTTCTACTCCAAGAGACCCAGTACTTC. Protein sequence: CASSPSRLADHLLLQETQYF. The chain carries TRBV13 and TRBJ2-5; the match to TRBD2 covers 9 bases. The CDR3 length is 20 residues. Germline V gene lookup returns CDR1 PRHDT and CDR2 FYEKMQ (reference sequence). J gave up 1 base and V 5 bases, and 20 bases lay outside the gene matches.

This clonotype was recorded at least ten times. The CDR3 DNA sequence: TGTGCCACCCTTCGGTACCGGGACCGGGCCTACGAGCAGTACTTC. Translating gives CATLRYRDRAYEQYF. V and J are TRBV7-9 and TRBJ2-7; D possibly uses TRBD1 or TRBD2 (5 bases each). Deletions cut 10 bases from V and 2 bases from J, with 21 bases between. Germline CDR1 and CDR2: SEHNR and FQNEAQ (reference sequence). This CDR3 is built from 15 residues.

This clonotype appeared many times. The DNA for the CDR3 is TGTGCCAGCAGCGACTCGGGACTAGCGGACTACGAGCAGTACTTC. Translated, it gives CASSDSGLADYEQYF. The chain links TRBV7-8 to TRBJ2-7; the match to TRBD2 covers 11 bases. The germline V gene encodes CDR1 SGHVS and CDR2 FQNEAQ. The J segment lost 3 bases and the V segment lost 5 bases, leaving 6 bases of the junction unmatched. The CDR3 is 15 residues long.

In DNA form, the CDR3 reads TGTGCCAGCAGCTTGGGGGTTAGCGGGAGCTACGAGCAGTACTTC. This translates into CASSLGVSGSYEQYF. V gene TRBV5-4 combines with J gene TRBJ2-7; 9 positions match TRBD2. Germline V gives CDR1 SGHNT, CDR2 YYREEE (reference sequence). After removal of 0 bases from V and 3 bases from J, the junction contained 4 bases not matched to a gene. The CDR3 contains 15 residues. Variable domain in full (rest from reference TRBV5-4 and TRBJ2-7): ETGVTQSPTHLIKTRGQQVTLRCSSQSGHNTVSWYQQALGQGPQFIFQYYREEENGRGNFPPRFSGLQFPNYSSELNVNALELDDSALYLCASSLGVSGSYEQYFGPGTRLTVT.

Many counts were recorded for this clonotype. The chain has TRBV20-1 and TRBJ2-3; 9 nucleotides align to TRBD2. With 1 base clipped from V and 0 bases from J, the junction kept 8 bases outside the gene matches. Germline CDR1 DFQATT, CDR2 SNEGSKA (reference sequence). The length of the CDR3 is 17 residues. The CDR3 nucleotides are TGCAGTGCTAGAGGGGGCGGGGGGGCGTCTAGCACAGATACGCAGTATTTT. Translated: CSARGGGGASSTDTQYF.

This clonotype was seen a few times. A junction end diverges from the germline sequence, so it may reflect a read error. The rearrangement uses TRBV9 and TRBJ2-5; 8 bases line up with TRBD1. This CDR3 contains 15 residues. CDR1 is SGDLS and CDR2 is YYNGEE in the germline V gene. The CDR3 DNA is TGTGCCAGCAGCTTTCGACAGGGGAGACAAGAGACCCCGTACTTC. Translation gives CASSFRQGRQETPYF.

For this clonotype: Sequence at one end of the junction differs from germline and may be a read error. This chain connects TRBV11-2 to TRBJ1-4; D is perhaps TRBD1 (6 bases). CDR3 size: 14 residues. Germline CDR1 is SGHAT and CDR2 is FQNNGV. Written as DNA, the CDR3 is TGTGCCAGCAGCGTCGGGACAACCAATGAAAAACTGTTTTTT. Protein sequence: CASSVGTTNEKLFF.

Remarks on this clonotype: One end of the junction does not line up with germline, which may come from a read error. The rearrangement joins TRBV5-1 to TRBJ1-1; a possible D gene is TRBD1 (6 bases). The CDR3 is made up of 13 amino acids. Germline CDR1 reads SGHRS; CDR2 reads YFSETQ. The CDR3: CASSQGSWTEAFF. CDR3 nucleotides: TGTGCCAGCAGCCAGGGGAGTTGGACTGAAGCTTTCTTT.

As regards this clonotype: No conserved phenylalanine or tryptophan ends this CDR3, so it is likely a read error. The DNA is omitted, as the CDR3 cannot be located on it reliably, and the CDR3 follows TCRdb's listing. The CDR3 loop is CASSLRTGT. This chain links TRBV5-1 with TRBJ2-6; TRBD2, the D gene given by the table, was not confirmed from the DNA. The CDR3 numbers 9 amino acids, ends counted. In germline, CDR1 is SGHRS, CDR2 YFSETQ.

This clonotype came up many times. The chain carries TRBV6-5 and TRBJ1-4, with 9 nucleotides matching TRBD1. The CDR3 totals 18 residues. The V gene's germline CDR1 is MNHEY and CDR2 SVGAGI. V dropped 6 bases and J dropped 4; count of bases not matched to a gene: 15. CDR3 nucleotides: TGTGCCAGCAGACTTGGACAGGGGCCGACACAGGGTAATGAAAAACTGTTTTTT. Translating gives CASRLGQGPTQGNEKLFF.

This clonotype was counted at least ten times. CDR3 nucleotides: TGTGCCAGCAGCTTAATGGGGACGGGTTCTGGAAACACCATATATTTT. Protein: CASSLMGTGSGNTIYF. The chain carries TRBV7-9 and TRBJ1-3, with a possible D match to TRBD1 (5 bases). CDR3 length: 16 amino acids. Trimming cost V 2 bases and J 1 base, with 12 bases left between them. Germline V gene sequence: CDR1 SEHNR, CDR2 FQNEAQ (reference sequence).

There are many counts of this clonotype. The CDR3 DNA follows: TGTGCCATCAGTGGGGACAGCTCCTACGAGCAGTACTTC. Protein product: CAISGDSSYEQYF. The chain is built from TRBV10-3 and TRBJ2-7, with TRBD1 matching 7 bases. Germline assignment: CDR1 ENHRY and CDR2 SYGVKD. The CDR3 spans 13 residues. Trimming took 4 bases from V and 0 from J; bases not matched to a gene: 0.

The V gene is TRBV15, the J gene TRBJ1-2; TRBD1 might be the D (6 bases). This CDR3 spans 19 amino acids. V lost 2 bases, J lost 0 bases, and 22 bases lay in between. Germline loops: CDR1 LNHNV, CDR2 YYDKDF (reference sequence). This chain's CDR3 is CATSRSGDMSNAANYGYTF. Here the CDR3 DNA reads TGTGCCACCAGCAGAAGTGGGGACATGTCCAACGCCGCTAACTATGGCTACACCTTC. The variable domain in full, with the rest retrieved from reference TRBV15 and TRBJ1-2, is DAMVIQNPRYQVTQFGKPVTLSCSQTLNHNVMYWYQQKSSQAPKLLFHYYDKDFNNEADTPDNFQSRRPNTSFCFLDIRSPGLGDTAMYLCATSRSGDMSNAANYGYTFGSGTRLTVV.

Note on this clonotype: Mismatch with germline at one junction end may stem from a read error. The gene calls are TRBV2 and TRBJ1-4; D unresolved. The CDR3 has 12 residues. Per germline, CDR1 SNHLY and CDR2 FYNNEI. The CDR3 DNA reads TGTGCCAGCAGTGAAGCGCTAATGGATGGAAGGTTT. Translation: CASSEALMDGRF.

This clonotype was seen many times. The chain carries TRBV4-2 and TRBJ1-2; 12 nucleotides agree with TRBD1. V shed 3 bases and J 4 bases; nucleotides not matched to a gene: 12. The CDR3 has 18 residues. Per germline, CDR1 LGHNA and CDR2 YNFKEQ. The CDR3 coding sequence is TGTGCCAGCAGCCACCAAACCGGGACAGGGGGCGAAAGCTATGGCTACACCTTC. Translation: CASSHQTGTGGESYGYTF.

This clonotype was observed at least ten times. This sequence joins TRBV20-1 and TRBJ2-1, with TRBD2 identical over 10 bases. The CDR3 contains 15 residues. The V gene's germline CDR1 is DFQATT and CDR2 SNEGSKA (reference sequence). V lost 3 bases and J lost 9; bases outside the gene matches: 11. CDR3 protein: CSASLAGEVYGEQFF. The CDR3 DNA reads TGCAGTGCTAGTCTAGCGGGAGAGGTTTACGGTGAGCAGTTCTTC.